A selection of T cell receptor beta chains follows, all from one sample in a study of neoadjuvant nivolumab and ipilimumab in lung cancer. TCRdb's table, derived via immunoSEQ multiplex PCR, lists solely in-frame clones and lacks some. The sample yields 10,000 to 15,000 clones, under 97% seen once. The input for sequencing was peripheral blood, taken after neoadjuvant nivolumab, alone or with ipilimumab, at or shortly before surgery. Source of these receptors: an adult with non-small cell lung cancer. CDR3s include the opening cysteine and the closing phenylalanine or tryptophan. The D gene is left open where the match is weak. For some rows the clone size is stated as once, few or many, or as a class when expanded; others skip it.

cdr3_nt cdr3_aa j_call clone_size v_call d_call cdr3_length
TGTGCCAGCAGTGGGGCTAGCGGGAGTAATGAGCAGTTCTTC CASSGASGSNEQFF TRBJ2-1 NA TRBV6-1 TRBD2 14
TGCGCCAGCAGCTTGGTCGGGGGTGCTAATGAAAAACTGTTTTTT CASSLVGGANEKLFF TRBJ1-4 NA TRBV5-1 NA 15
TGCGCCAGCAGCTTGGTTGGGGCAATCGACGAGCAGTACTTC CASSLVGAIDEQYF TRBJ2-7 NA TRBV5-1 NA 14
TGCGCCAGCAGCCGAGACCCGACAGGGGCAGGGACTAGCGGTCCGGTCGGGGAGCTGTTTTTT CASSRDPTGAGTSGPVGELFF TRBJ2-2 NA TRBV4-1 TRBD2 21
TGTGCCAGCAGTGCGTCCTATGAGCAGTTCTTC CASSASYEQFF TRBJ2-1 NA TRBV6-5 NA 11
TGCGCCAGCAGCCCTGGAAATGACAATCAGCCCCAGCATTTT CASSPGNDNQPQHF TRBJ1-5 NA TRBV5-1 NA 14
TGTGCCTGGGATATGTGGGGACTAGCGGGAGGGGCCTCCTACAATGAGCAGTTCTTC CAWDMWGLAGGASYNEQFF TRBJ2-1 NA TRBV30 TRBD2 19
TGTGCCTGGAGGTACTCGGGGCCGGATACGCAGTATTTT CAWRYSGPDTQYF TRBJ2-3 NA TRBV30 NA 13
TGTGCCAGCAGCTTCGTTACCATACAGGGTAACACTGAAGCTTTCTTT CASSFVTIQGNTEAFF TRBJ1-1 NA TRBV7-2 NA 16
TGTGCCAGCAGCGTAGGTTTAGGGAGGACTGAAGCTTTCTTT CASSVGLGRTEAFF TRBJ1-1 NA TRBV9 NA 14
TGTGCCAGCAGCGTGCGCCACGGGGGCACCGGGGAGCTGTTTTTT CASSVRHGGTGELFF TRBJ2-2 NA TRBV9 NA 15
TGTGCCAGCAGCTTAAGGGGGACTAGGCTATCAAGGCCCTACAACGAGCAGTACTTC CASSLRGTRLSRPYNEQYF TRBJ2-7 NA TRBV11-2 TRBD2 19
TGTGCCAGCAGCTATTCGAGGGGCTCGAGCTATGGCTACACCTTC CASSYSRGSSYGYTF TRBJ1-2 NA TRBV7-9 NA 15
TGTGCCAGCAGCTCGGGACTAGGTTTCCCCTACGAGCAGTACTTC CASSSGLGFPYEQYF TRBJ2-7 NA TRBV7-9 TRBD2 15
TGTGCCAGCAGCCAAGACATACAGATCCAAGAGACCCAGTACTTC CASSQDIQIQETQYF TRBJ2-5 NA TRBV4-2 NA 15
TGTGCCAGCAGGCCCGGACTAGCGTTGCCCCAGTACTTC CASRPGLALPQYF TRBJ2-5 NA TRBV6-5 TRBD2 13
TGTGCCAGCAGTGAAATGGGGCAGGGGAAGGGGACCCAGTACTTC CASSEMGQGKGTQYF TRBJ2-5 NA TRBV6-1 NA 15
TGTGCCAGCAGCTTGGAGGGACAGGGCGCGAGTCAGCCCCAGCATTTT CASSLEGQGASQPQHF TRBJ1-5 NA TRBV5-8 TRBD1 16
TGTGCCAGCAGTGCTAGCGGGGCAGATACGCAGTATTTT CASSASGADTQYF TRBJ2-3 NA TRBV2 TRBD2 13
TGTGCCAGCTCACCGACAGCCAACTATGGCTACACCTTC CASSPTANYGYTF TRBJ1-2 NA TRBV18 NA 13
TGTGCCAGCAAGAGCGGGCCAGGGACCGGGGAGCTGTTTTTT CASKSGPGTGELFF TRBJ2-2 NA TRBV6-1 NA 14
TGCGCCAGTGGACAGGGGGCGGCTGGAGACTACGAGCAGTACTTC CASGQGAAGDYEQYF TRBJ2-7 NA TRBV5-1 TRBD1 15
TGTGCCAGCAGCTCCCTAGCGGGACTTTACGAGCAGTACTTC CASSSLAGLYEQYF TRBJ2-7 NA TRBV6-5 TRBD2 14
TGTGCCAGCAGGACCGGGACTAGCGGATTCTACGAGCAGTACTTC CASRTGTSGFYEQYF TRBJ2-7 once TRBV7-2 TRBD2 15
TGTGCCAGCAGCCTCTCCCCGGGACAGGGTTACAATGAGCAGTTCTTC CASSLSPGQGYNEQFF TRBJ2-1 NA TRBV7-3 TRBD1 16
TGTGCCAGCAGAGGGAACTTCAGGGTAAAAGCTTTCTTT CASRGNFRVKAFF TRBJ1-1 NA TRBV2 NA 13
TGTGCCTGGAGTGCCCGTGGCAGGAGGAAACCCTACGAGCAGTACTTC CAWSARGRRKPYEQYF TRBJ2-7 NA TRBV30 NA 16
TGTGCCAGCAGCCCGGACAGTCTGGGCACAGATACGCAGTATTTT CASSPDSLGTDTQYF TRBJ2-3 NA TRBV7-2 NA 15
TGTGCCAGCAGCTTAAGAATCGCAGCGGGAGAAAATGAGCAGTTCTTC CASSLRIAAGENEQFF TRBJ2-1 NA TRBV7-9 TRBD2 16
TGTGCCTCAGAGCTCCAAGGACTAGCGGTCGGAGAGTTGGAGACCCAGTACTTC CASELQGLAVGELETQYF TRBJ2-5 once TRBV27 TRBD2 18
TGTGCCAGCAGTTTCTCTAGCGGGAGTTTGGGTGAGCAGTACTTC CASSFSSGSLGEQYF TRBJ2-7 NA TRBV27 TRBD2 15
TGTGCCAGCTCACCAACAGGAACCTCAGGGATGCAGCCCCAGCATTTT CASSPTGTSGMQPQHF TRBJ1-5 NA TRBV18 NA 16
TGTGCCTGGAGTGAGGGTAAGCGGGGCACAGATACGCAGTATTTT CAWSEGKRGTDTQYF TRBJ2-3 NA TRBV30 NA 15
TGTGCCAGCAGCCTTAGCGGGTCCTACGAGCAGTACTTC CASSLSGSYEQYF TRBJ2-7 NA TRBV11-2 TRBD2 13
TGTGCCAGTAGTATTGCGGGAAGCTCCTACAATGAGCAGTTCTTC CASSIAGSSYNEQFF TRBJ2-1 NA TRBV19 NA 15
TGTGCCATCAGTGAGTCGGTCCGTTCAACTCCTAACTATGGCTACACCTTC CAISESVRSTPNYGYTF TRBJ1-2 NA TRBV10-3 NA 17
TGCGCCAGCAGCTCGAGACTAGCGGGGCGCACAGATACGCAGTATTTT CASSSRLAGRTDTQYF TRBJ2-3 NA TRBV5-1 TRBD2 16
TGTGCCAGCAGCTCCGGACCCGGCAATGAGCAGTTCTTC CASSSGPGNEQFF TRBJ2-1 NA TRBV6-1 NA 13
TGTGCCAGCCGGGGACAGGGCTATGGCTACACCTTC CASRGQGYGYTF TRBJ1-2 NA TRBV25-1 TRBD1 12
TGTGCCTGGAGGACTAGCGGGAGGGAATGGGATACGCAGTATTTT CAWRTSGREWDTQYF TRBJ2-3 few TRBV30 TRBD2 15
TGTGCCAGCTCACCACGAGCGGGAAGAGGGAGGTCAGATACGCAGTATTTT CASSPRAGRGRSDTQYF TRBJ2-3 NA TRBV18 TRBD2 17
TGTGCCAGCAGCCTTGCGGAAGAACGGACCATATATTTT CASSLAEERTIYF TRBJ1-3 once TRBV7-8 NA 13
TGTGCCAGTAGCCAGGGGGGAAGGCAGCCCCAGCATTTT CASSQGGRQPQHF TRBJ1-5 once TRBV19 TRBD1 13
TGTGCCAGCGGTAACAGGGGAGAGACCCAGTACTTC CASGNRGETQYF TRBJ2-5 few TRBV5-4 TRBD1 12